Listed below are T cell receptor beta chains from one sample, sequenced in a study of identical twins. TCRdb reanalysed the 5' RACE reads using MiXCR and keeps one entry per CDR3 protein. The profile shows about 1.7 million distinct CDR3 sequences, about 31% of them singletons. Sample: cord blood. These receptors all come from a newborn girl in good health. CDR3s include the opening cysteine and the closing phenylalanine or tryptophan. A D gene is named only where the DNA matches it firmly. Rows may omit the clone size; those that give it use once, few, many or a size class.

abundance	v_gene	d_gene	j_gene	CDR3nt	CDR3aa
-	TRBV12-3/TRBV12-4	-	TRBJ2-6	TGTGCCAGCAATGGGTACTCTGGGGCCAACGTCCTGACTTTC	CASNGYSGANVLTF
-	TRBV30	TRBD1	TRBJ2-1	TGTGCCTGGAACCCGACAGGGGGCGCGTCCTACAATGAGCAGTTCTTC	CAWNPTGGASYNEQFF
-	TRBV12-3/TRBV12-4	-	TRBJ1-5	TGTGCCAGCAGTCCCCTCCCAGGGGTTTCTAGCAATCAGCCCCAGCATTTT	CASSPLPGVSSNQPQHF
once	TRBV14	TRBD1	TRBJ2-7	TGTGCCAGCAGCCACCTTCCTTTACGGGGGACAGGGCCGTGGCAGTACTTC	CASSHLPLRGTGPWQYF
-	TRBV28	TRBD1	TRBJ2-1	TGTGCCAGCAGAAGACAGGGGGATGAGCAGTTCTTC	CASRRQGDEQFF
-	TRBV20-1	-	TRBJ1-2	TGCAGTGCCAAGGACGAAGCTAACTATGGCTACACCTTC	CSAKDEANYGYTF
-	TRBV6-1	-	TRBJ1-2	TGTGCCAGCAGTCGACAGGCCGATGGCTACACCTTC	CASSRQADGYTF
-	TRBV24-1	-	TRBJ2-5	TGTGCCACCAGTACCTGGGAGCAAGAGACCCAGTACTTC	CATSTWEQETQYF
few	TRBV20-1	TRBD2	TRBJ2-7	TGCAGTGCCCCCAGGTGGGCTAGCGGGAGTAGGACCTTCGAGCAGTACTTC	CSAPRWASGSRTFEQYF
few	TRBV25-1	TRBD1	TRBJ1-6	TGTGCCAGCAGTGATCGGATGACAGGGTTCAATTCACCCCTCCACTTT	CASSDRMTGFNSPLHF
few	TRBV6-5	TRBD1	TRBJ1-5	TGTGCCAGCAGACTCTGGACAGGAGGAAATCAGCCCCAGCATTTT	CASRLWTGGNQPQHF
-	TRBV5-1	-	TRBJ1-3	TGCGCCAGCAGCTTCGGGCAGTCAGGAAACACCATATATTTT	CASSFGQSGNTIYF
-	TRBV11-2	TRBD2	TRBJ2-2	TGTGCCAGCAGCCCCAGACTAGCGGGGGGGCCGAACACCGGGGAGCTGTTTTTT	CASSPRLAGGPNTGELFF
-	TRBV14	-	TRBJ2-7	TGTGCCAGCAGCCAAGGGCCGCATAGAAAGTACTTC	CASSQGPHRKYF
few	TRBV4-2	-	TRBJ1-2	TGTGCCAGCAGCCAAGAATCATGGGGGCCCTATGGCTACACCTTC	CASSQESWGPYGYTF
-	TRBV3-1	TRBD1	TRBJ1-1	TGTGCCAGCAGCCCCCGACAGGGTGAGGCTGAAGCTTTCTTT	CASSPRQGEAEAFF
many	TRBV14	TRBD2	TRBJ2-3	TGTGCCAGCAGCCAAGATTGGCTAGCGGGACTCGATACGCAGTATTTT	CASSQDWLAGLDTQYF
-	TRBV29-1	-	TRBJ1-3	TGCAGCGTTGAAGGAGGGGCATTGGGAAACACCATATATTTT	CSVEGGALGNTIYF
many	TRBV28	TRBD1	TRBJ1-2	TGTGCCAGCACCCCAAACAGGGGCGGCTACACCTTC	CASTPNRGGYTF
-	TRBV11-1	TRBD2	TRBJ2-7	TGTGCCAGCAGCTTAGCGGGAGGGCCGTTCGAGCAGTACTTC	CASSLAGGPFEQYF
-	TRBV18	TRBD2	TRBJ2-1	TGTGCCGGCTCCGGGACTATCGCGGCTGAGCAGTTCTTC	CAGSGTIAAEQFF
-	TRBV20-1	-	TRBJ2-3	TGCAGTGCTAGAGCGAGCTTTGGAGATACGCAGTATTTT	CSARASFGDTQYF
few	TRBV21-1	-	TRBJ2-7	TGTGCCAGCAGCAAATTAGGGTCGGGGAGACAAACACTGGCCTACGAGCAGTACTTC	CASSKLGSGRQTLAYEQYF
many	TRBV4-2	TRBD2	TRBJ2-3	TGTGCCAGCAGCCAAGCAGCGGGGGGGGGCACAGATACGCAGTATTTT	CASSQAAGGGTDTQYF
few	TRBV21-1	-	TRBJ1-5	TGTGCCAGCAGATCCGGGGCCCCTAACCCAACCAACCTTCAGCCCCAGCATTTT	CASRSGAPNPTNLQPQHF
once	TRBV9	-	TRBJ2-5	TGTGCCGGCAGCCCGAACGGACTGACCCAAGAGACCCAGTACTTC	CAGSPNGLTQETQYF
few	TRBV29-1	-	TRBJ2-2	TGCAGCGCAGCTGGGTATGGAGGGGGCGCGAACACCGGGGAGCTGTTTTTT	CSAAGYGGGANTGELFF
-	TRBV20-1	-	TRBJ2-7	TGCAGTGCTAGAGCTCTTGACAGCCTCTCCTACGAGCAGTACTTC	CSARALDSLSYEQYF
-	TRBV12-3/TRBV12-4	TRBD1	TRBJ2-1	TGTGCCAGCAGGGCGGGACAGGGATTCTACAATGAGCAGTTCTTC	CASRAGQGFYNEQFF
-	TRBV20-1	TRBD2	TRBJ2-4	TGCAGTGCTAGAGATCGGGGCGGGGGGACGGCCAAAAACATTCAGTACTTC	CSARDRGGGTAKNIQYF
few	TRBV27	-	TRBJ1-2	TGTGCCAGCAGTTTGCTTAGGGGGGCTGGCTACACCTTC	CASSLLRGAGYTF
many	TRBV29-1	TRBD2	TRBJ2-7	TGCAGCGTGGTCATCCCGGGAGGACACGAGCAGTACTTC	CSVVIPGGHEQYF
-	TRBV3-1	-	TRBJ2-7	TGTGCCAGCAGTCCGACTAGAGCCTACGAGCAGTACTTC	CASSPTRAYEQYF
few	TRBV24-1	-	TRBJ2-3	TGTGCCACCAGGGACGGCCCCACAGATACGCAGTATTTT	CATRDGPTDTQYF
few	TRBV10-1	TRBD2	TRBJ2-1	TGCGCCAGCGGTCAAGCGGGGGGGTCCCACAATGAGCAGTTCTTC	CASGQAGGSHNEQFF
-	TRBV3-1	-	TRBJ2-1	TGTGCCAGCAGCCATCAGCCCCACAATGAGCAGTTCTTC	CASSHQPHNEQFF
few	TRBV2	TRBD1	TRBJ2-7	TGTGCCAGCAGTCTTTGGGGACAGAGGGCTGACGAGCAGTACTTC	CASSLWGQRADEQYF
many	TRBV4-2	TRBD2	TRBJ2-3	TGTGCCAGCAGCCGAGCTAGCGGGGGGTCGGCAGATACGCAGTATTTT	CASSRASGGSADTQYF
few	TRBV5-6	TRBD2	TRBJ2-1	TGTGCCAGCAGCTTTATGCGGGAGATGAACAATGAGCAGTTCTTC	CASSFMREMNNEQFF
-	TRBV11-1	-	TRBJ2-7	TGTGCCAGCAGCTTAGATTGGGGCACCTACGAGCAGTACTTC	CASSLDWGTYEQYF
few	TRBV24-1	TRBD1	TRBJ2-1	TGTGCCACCAGTGGGGGGACAGGGGGCCACAATGAGCAGTTCTTC	CATSGGTGGHNEQFF
few	TRBV7-8	TRBD1	TRBJ2-3	TGTGCCAGCAGCTTGGACAGGGGGCTTGGAGATACGCAGTATTTT	CASSLDRGLGDTQYF
many	TRBV29-1	-	TRBJ2-1	TGCAGCGTTCCACTAGCTGGCTCCTACAATGAGCAGTTCTTC	CSVPLAGSYNEQFF
-	TRBV3-1	-	TRBJ2-7	TGTGCCAGCAGCCAAGCGCAAAGCAGGGTTTCCTACGAGCAGTACTTC	CASSQAQSRVSYEQYF
-	TRBV27	TRBD1	TRBJ2-6	TGTGCCAGCAGTATCTTAAGGGGACAGTTTTACTCTGGGGCCAACGTCCTGACTTTC	CASSILRGQFYSGANVLTF
-	TRBV21-1	-	TRBJ2-7	TGTGCCAGCAGTTCCCCCCGCCAATCCTCCGGACAGGGGGCCTACGAGCAGTACTTC	CASSSPRQSSGQGAYEQYF
-	TRBV20-1	-	TRBJ2-3	TGCAGTGCCCTACTCCCGGTTCGAGCGATTACGCAGTATTTT	CSALLPVRAITQYF
-	TRBV20-1	TRBD2	TRBJ2-7	TGCAGTGTTGACTCAGCGGGAGCCCTCGAGCAGTACTTC	CSVDSAGALEQYF
once	TRBV15	-	TRBJ2-3	TGTGCCACCGGGTCCCGCACAGATACGCAGTATTTT	CATGSRTDTQYF
-	TRBV7-9	TRBD2	TRBJ2-4	TGTGCCAGCAGCTTAGCGGAGATCCTAGCGGGAGGGCGGGACATTCAGTACTTC	CASSLAEILAGGRDIQYF
few	TRBV9	TRBD2	TRBJ2-1	TGTGCCAGCAGCGTAGGTGGGCGGGAGAGGAATGAGCAGTTCTTC	CASSVGGRERNEQFF
-	TRBV20-1	-	TRBJ1-2	TGCAGTGCTAGTCTGGCCGAGCAGCTTGGGGGCTACACCTTC	CSASLAEQLGGYTF
-	TRBV20-1	TRBD2	TRBJ2-7	TGCAGTGCTAGAGATGGCGGGAGGGCCGAATACGAGCAGTACTTC	CSARDGGRAEYEQYF
few	TRBV3-1	-	TRBJ2-1	TGTGCCAGCAGCCCCTGGAACGAGGGATCTGAGCAGTTCTTC	CASSPWNEGSEQFF
-	TRBV20-1	-	TRBJ1-2	TGCAGTGCTAGAGATCCCGGGAAGGGCTACACCTTC	CSARDPGKGYTF
-	TRBV12-3/TRBV12-4	-	TRBJ2-1	TGTGCCAGCAGTACGCTTGGTAGCGGTCCTGACAATAAGCAGTTCTTC	CASSTLGSGPDNKQFF
-	TRBV5-1	TRBD1	TRBJ2-7	TGCGCCAGCAGCTTCCGGGACAGTCCTACTTCCTACGAGCAGTACTTC	CASSFRDSPTSYEQYF
many	TRBV29-1	-	TRBJ2-3	TGCAGCGTTGGTCACAGGACCACAGATACGCAGTATTTT	CSVGHRTTDTQYF
-	TRBV7-2	TRBD1	TRBJ2-1	TGTGCCAACAGCTTAAGGTTTTCCCTGACAGGGTTCGACAATGAGCAGTTCTTC	CANSLRFSLTGFDNEQFF
-	TRBV20-1	-	TRBJ2-7	TGCAGTGCTAGAGATGTCGGGGGGCCTTCCTACGAGCAGTACTTC	CSARDVGGPSYEQYF